The 28 T cell receptor beta chains presented below share a single source sample, sequenced in a study of cytomegalovirus exposure and HLA in healthy donors. Primers: 60 Vbeta forward and 13 Jbeta reverse. This table comes from immunoSEQ multiplex PCR, and its TCRdb copy is limited to in-frame clones, with some not included. The sample has under 250,000 clones, more than 75% seen once. The sample was PBMCs. The source is a human donor in good health.

V usage is TRBV30 and J usage is TRBJ2-7; 7 bases line up with TRBD1. CDR1 is GTSNPN and CDR2 is SVGIG in the germline V gene (reference sequence). The CDR3 loop spans 14 amino acids. The ends lost 1 base at V and 0 bases at J; junction bases unmatched: 3. CDR3 bases: TGTGCCTGGAGTGGGGACAGTCGCTCCTACGAGCAGTACTTC. This gives the protein CAWSGDSRSYEQYF.

V usage is TRBV11-3 and J usage is TRBJ2-3; D not certain. Germline CDR1 and CDR2: SGHNT and YENEEA. There are 13 residues in the CDR3. V lost 5 bases, J lost 1 base, and 7 bases lay in between. The CDR3 here is CASSATGTDTQYF. DNA for the CDR3: TGTGCCAGCAGCGCGACTGGCACAGATACGCAGTATTTT.

The chain employs TRBV4-3 and TRBJ2-7; 7 bases fit TRBD1. The CDR3 loop spans 15 amino acids. With V trimmed by 0 bases and J by 1 base, 3 bases remained unmatched. The germline CDR1 and CDR2 sequences are LGHNA and YSLEER. The CDR3 sequence: CASSQEWDRSYEQYF. The CDR3 nucleotides are TGCGCCAGCAGCCAAGAATGGGACAGATCCTACGAGCAGTACTTC.

The genes are TRBV6-5 and TRBJ2-5, with TRBD2 identical over 12 bases. Looked up from germline, CDR1 is MNHEY and CDR2 is SVGAGI. V was clipped by 6 bases and J by 4 bases; unmatched bases: 6. The CDR3 is made up of 15 amino acids. The CDR3 nucleotides are TGTGCCAGCAGACAACTAGCGGGAGGTACAGAGACCCAGTACTTC. This translates into CASRQLAGGTETQYF.

The chain has TRBV4-2 and TRBJ2-1; the D is unclear. Trimming cost V 3 bases and J 1 base, with 7 bases left between them. The germline V gene has CDR1 LGHNA and CDR2 YNFKEQ. The CDR3 covers 14 residues. The CDR3 DNA follows: TGTGCCAGCAGCCAGTATTTATCCTACAATGAGCAGTTCTTC. This codes for CASSQYLSYNEQFF.

The chain carries TRBV19 and TRBJ2-7; 7 bases match TRBD2. Germline V CDR1 and CDR2: LNHDA, SQIVND (reference sequence). The CDR3 covers 15 residues. The trim removed 3 bases at V and 0 bases at J, leaving 5 bases unmatched. The CDR3, as DNA: TGTGCCAGTAGTATCGCAGCTAGCGGCTCCTACGAGCAGTACTTC. Translated: CASSIAASGSYEQYF.

The V gene is TRBV4-1, the J gene TRBJ1-3, with 7 bases fitting TRBD1. The trim removed 1 base at V and 8 bases at J, leaving 8 bases unmatched. Germline V CDR1 and CDR2: MGHRA, YSYEKL. There are 15 residues in the CDR3. The CDR3 loop is CASSQVGRGEDTIYF. In DNA, the CDR3 is TGCGCCAGCAGCCAAGTGGGCAGGGGGGAGGACACCATATATTTT.

The V call is TRBV10-3, the J call TRBJ1-5; 7 nucleotides line up with TRBD1. V shed 4 bases, J shed 9 bases, and the junction held 6 bases outside the gene matches. Germline V gives CDR1 ENHRY, CDR2 SYGVKD. The CDR3 loop spans 13 amino acids. The CDR3 DNA sequence: TGTGCCATCAGTGGGACCCAGGGGGGGCCCCAGCATTTT. Protein sequence: CAISGTQGGPQHF.

The chain recombines TRBV11-2 with TRBJ2-5; the D gene is possibly TRBD1 (6 bases). The germline V gene encodes CDR1 SGHAT and CDR2 FQNNGV. V was clipped by 5 bases and J by 1 base, with 20 bases between them. The CDR3 length is 17 residues. The CDR3 loop reads CASSPPPDRYLQETQYF. The CDR3 region has the DNA TGTGCCAGCAGCCCCCCCCCTGACAGGTACCTCCAAGAGACCCAGTACTTC.

The chain recombines TRBV25-1 with TRBJ2-3; 8 bases align to TRBD2. This CDR3 comprises 14 residues. J was trimmed by 4 bases and V by 3 bases; bases with no gene match: 3. Germline CDR1 MGHDK, CDR2 SYGVNS. The CDR3 bases are TGTGCCAGCAGTGACCGGGGGGGAGCAGATACGCAGTATTTT. Its protein is CASSDRGGADTQYF.

The rearrangement links TRBV19 to TRBJ2-7; 8 positions agree with TRBD1. This CDR3 comprises 15 residues. In germline, CDR1 is LNHDA, CDR2 SQIVND (reference sequence). The J segment lost 2 bases and the V segment lost 3 bases, leaving 6 bases of the junction unmatched. The CDR3 nucleotides are TGTGCCAGTAGTATTGTTGGACAGGGCACCTACGAGCAGTACTTC. This translates into CASSIVGQGTYEQYF.

The J gene is TRBJ1-1, the V gene TRBV2, with D perhaps matching TRBD1 (5 bases). CDR1 and CDR2 (germline): SNHLY, FYNNEI. V gave up 5 bases and J gave up 3 bases, with 10 bases separating them. This CDR3 comprises 13 residues. The CDR3 nucleotides are TGTGCCAGCAGTAACCAAGGGGACACTGAAGCTTTCTTT. Translating it yields CASSNQGDTEAFF.

The chain carries TRBV12-5 and TRBJ2-5; 11 bases align to TRBD2. J gave up 2 bases and V 3 bases, and 11 bases lay outside the gene matches. CDR3 size: 18 residues. Germline CDR1 and CDR2: LGHNT and FRNRAP. As DNA, the CDR3 is TGTGCTAGTGGTTTAGGACTAGCGGGCGCAACTCATCAAGAGACCCAGTACTTC. It yields the protein CASGLGLAGATHQETQYF.

The chain has TRBV11-1 and TRBJ1-2; 7 bases are shared with TRBD1. CDR1 is SGHAT and CDR2 is FQDESV in the germline V gene (reference sequence). CDR3 length: 14 residues. V lost 5 bases and J lost 4; bases outside the gene matches: 7. The CDR3 nucleotides read TGTGCCAGCAGCCGGGACAGTTCGGGCTATGGCTACACCTTC. Its protein product is CASSRDSSGYGYTF.

V and J are TRBV7-6 and TRBJ1-1; D perhaps matches TRBD1 (5 bases). V was shortened by 4 bases and J by 8 bases, with 11 bases between the two germline ends. The germline gives CDR1 SGHVS, CDR2 FNYEAQ. CDR3 length: 12 residues. CDR3 sequence (DNA): TGTGCCAGCAGCTCCCAGGGCTCCGAAGCTTTCTTT. It is translated as CASSSQGSEAFF.

The V call is TRBV20-1, the J call TRBJ2-3; no clear D. Germline V gene data show CDR1 as DFQATT and CDR2 as SNEGSKA (reference sequence). CDR3 length equals 11 residues. V was clipped by 7 bases and J by 1 base, with 6 bases between them. For the CDR3, the DNA is TGCAGTGGGAGTGGCACAGATACGCAGTATTTT. Its translation: CSGSGTDTQYF.

The rearrangement uses TRBV15 and TRBJ2-5; 11 bases are shared with TRBD2. Germline values: CDR1 LNHNV, CDR2 YYDKDF (reference sequence). V lost 4 bases to trimming and J lost 4 bases; unmatched junction nucleotides: 5. This CDR3 spans 15 amino acids. The CDR3 coding sequence is TGTGCCACCAGCAAACTAGCGGGAGAGGGAGAGACCCAGTACTTC. This translates into CATSKLAGEGETQYF.

The chain is built from TRBV12-5 and TRBJ2-3, with D perhaps TRBD2 (6 bases). The V end was cut by 4 bases, the J end by 4 bases, with 12 bases between. The CDR3 covers 14 residues. CDR1 LGHNT and CDR2 FRNRAP come from the germline V gene. The CDR3 loop is CASGSPGLPDTQYF. CDR3 coding DNA: TGTGCTAGTGGTTCTCCGGGACTCCCAGATACGCAGTATTTT.

This clone was seen a handful of times. The J gene is TRBJ1-3, the V gene TRBV28, with D hard to call. The CDR3 loop spans 16 amino acids. In germline, CDR1 is MDHEN, CDR2 SYDVKM. V lost 5 bases to trimming and J lost 0 bases, with 14 bases between them. The DNA for the CDR3 is TGTGCCAGCAGTCTCCTTGGGCCTGACTCTGGAAACACCATATATTTT. Translating gives CASSLLGPDSGNTIYF.

The J gene is TRBJ1-4, the V gene TRBV10-3, with 8 bases identical to TRBD1. The J segment lost 8 bases and the V segment lost 6 bases, leaving 11 bases of the junction unmatched. CDR3 length: 15 residues. Germline CDR1 and CDR2: ENHRY and SYGVKD. The CDR3 here is CAIRDWTGCREKLFF. The CDR3, as DNA: TGTGCCATCAGGGACTGGACAGGGTGTAGAGAAAAACTGTTTTTT.

V gene TRBV2 combines with J gene TRBJ2-3; 9 nucleotides agree with TRBD1. Germline trimming cut 5 bases from V and 4 bases from J; bases unmatched to any gene: 7. The CDR3 is 15 residues long. CDR1 is SNHLY, CDR2 FYNNEI, per germline. CDR3 protein: CASSFTTGGPDTQYF. The CDR3 DNA sequence: TGTGCCAGCAGTTTTACTACAGGGGGCCCAGATACGCAGTATTTT.

The rearrangement links TRBV7-3 to TRBJ2-1; a possible D gene is TRBD1 (6 bases). V gave up 5 bases and J gave up 5 bases, with 13 bases separating them. The CDR3 has 14 amino acids. CDR1 is SGHTA, CDR2 FQGTGA, per germline. The CDR3: CASSDTGKDNEQFF. The CDR3 DNA sequence: TGTGCCAGCAGCGACACAGGGAAGGACAATGAGCAGTTCTTC.

J is TRBJ2-7 and V is TRBV4-2, with D possibly TRBD1 on 6 matching bases. In germline, CDR1 is LGHNA, CDR2 YNFKEQ. Trimming removed 0 bases at V and 11 bases at J, with 20 bases between. There are 15 residues in the CDR3. This CDR3 reads CASSQERSGVPEEYF. The CDR3 nucleotides read TGTGCCAGCAGCCAAGAGCGGTCAGGGGTGCCGGAGGAGTACTTC.

J is TRBJ2-7 and V is TRBV6-5; 7 nucleotides agree with TRBD2. The CDR3 loop spans 15 amino acids. Trimming took 0 bases from V and 5 from J; bases not matched to a gene: 7. Germline V lookup: CDR1 MNHEY, CDR2 SVGAGI. Here the CDR3 reads CASSYSRGRIHEQYF. CDR3 nucleotides: TGTGCCAGCAGTTACTCCCGCGGGAGAATCCACGAGCAGTACTTC.

This clone was seen a few times. The V gene is TRBV5-4, the J gene TRBJ1-2; the D gene is possibly TRBD1 (5 bases). CDR1 SGHNT and CDR2 YYREEE come from the germline V gene (reference sequence). CDR3 length equals 14 residues. Trimming took off 0 bases at V and 4 bases at J, with 10 bases between the two ends. Here the CDR3 DNA reads TGTGCCAGCAGCTTGGAGGGCGGGGCCTATGGCTACACCTTC. This sequence encodes CASSLEGGAYGYTF.

V gene TRBV10-2 combines with J gene TRBJ1-4; the match to TRBD1 covers 9 bases. This CDR3 region has 15 residues. Germline lookup yields CDR1 WSHSY and CDR2 SAAADI. Trimming removed 2 bases from V and 8 bases from J; junction bases left unmatched: 6. The chain's CDR3 is CASSETHGTGEKLFF. For the CDR3, the DNA is TGCGCCAGCAGTGAGACCCATGGGACAGGGGAAAAACTGTTTTTT.

This chain uses TRBV27 with TRBJ2-7; D call uncertain. V dropped 3 bases and J dropped 2 bases, with 14 bases sitting between them. CDR3 length: 15 residues. Germline assignment: CDR1 MNHEY and CDR2 SMNVEV (reference sequence). Here the CDR3 DNA reads TGTGCCAGCAGTTTCCGCCCCTTACACCCCTACGAGCAGTACTTC. It codes for CASSFRPLHPYEQYF.

The chain couples TRBV6-1 to TRBJ2-7; TRBD2 is a possible D gene (6 bases). CDR3 length: 14 residues. Trimming removed 5 bases at V and 0 bases at J, with 11 bases between. Germline values: CDR1 MNHNS, CDR2 SASEGT. CDR3 sequence: CASSLARNSYEQYF. The CDR3 nucleotides read TGTGCCAGCAGTCTAGCGCGTAACTCCTACGAGCAGTACTTC.